A selection of T cell receptor beta chains follows, all from one sample in a study of cytomegalovirus exposure and HLA in healthy donors. Repertoires were generated with immunoSEQ multiplex PCR, while TCRdb's copy carries only in-frame clones and drops some. The sample holds 150,000 to 200,000 clones, 78% seen once. Sequenced sample: PBMCs. Receptor source: a woman aged 40 to 55 in good health and CMV-seronegative. Both conserved end residues are part of each CDR3. Each record gives: J gene, D gene, CDR3 length, clone size, V gene, CDR3 DNA, CDR3 protein. A D gene is named only where the DNA matches it firmly. Expanded clones are given a class, and other clones once, few, many or no size at all.

>TRBJ1-1|.|14|.|TRBV6-5
TGTGCCAGCAGTTACTCGACAAGGAACACTGAAGCTTTCTTT
CASSYSTRNTEAFF
>TRBJ1-4|.|15|.|TRBV14
TGTGCCAGCAGCCCCCGGCCCGGAGAGTACGAAAAACTGTTTTTT
CASSPRPGEYEKLFF
>TRBJ2-5|.|13|.|TRBV5-1
TGCGCCAGCAGCTTGCCACTGCAAGAGACCCAGTACTTC
CASSLPLQETQYF
>TRBJ1-1|.|13|.|TRBV2
TGTGCCAGCAGTCCACTGACTGAGACTGAAGCTTTCTTT
CASSPLTETEAFF
>TRBJ1-5|.|13|.|TRBV19
TGTGCCAGTAGTAGCCAGGGGTTTCAGCCCCAGCATTTT
CASSSQGFQPQHF
>TRBJ1-2|TRBD1|14|.|TRBV6-5
TGTGCCAGCAGCAGGGACAGGGGAGGTAGTGGCTACACCTTC
CASSRDRGGSGYTF
>TRBJ2-7|TRBD1|16|few|TRBV9
TGTGCCAGCAGCGCAGGATTAGGACAGGGCAGGTACGAGCAGTACTTC
CASSAGLGQGRYEQYF
>TRBJ1-3|TRBD1|16|.|TRBV10-1
TGCGCCAGCAGTGGAGAAAGACAGGGGGCTATCAACACCATATATTTT
CASSGERQGAINTIYF
>TRBJ2-2|.|13|.|TRBV6-6
TGTGCCAGCCGGTGGTCTGGTCCCGGGGAGCTGTTTTTT
CASRWSGPGELFF
>TRBJ2-7|.|16|.|TRBV6-1
TGTGCCAGCAGTGAAGTTGGGCACCTACTCTCCTACGAGCAGTACTTC
CASSEVGHLLSYEQYF
>TRBJ1-4|.|19|once|TRBV5-1
TGCGCCAGCAGTCGCCGACAGACAGACTCCCTTGCAACTAATGAAAAACTGTTTTTT
CASSRRQTDSLATNEKLFF
>TRBJ1-2|TRBD1|17|.|TRBV4-1
TGCGCCAGCAGCCAAGGCCCGAGGACAGGTCATAACTATGGCTACACCTTC
CASSQGPRTGHNYGYTF
>TRBJ1-6|.|12|.|TRBV27
TGTGCCAGCTGTCAGGGGTATTCACCCCTCCACTTT
CASCQGYSPLHF
>TRBJ2-3|.|13|.|TRBV5-8
TGTGCCAGCAGATTCCGGGTGGAGGCTACGCAGTATTTT
CASRFRVEATQYF
>TRBJ1-6|TRBD1|16|.|TRBV11-2
TGTGCCAGCAGCTTAGAGAGGGGGCGAATTGGCTCACCCCTCCACTTT
CASSLERGRIGSPLHF
>TRBJ1-1|TRBD1|15|.|TRBV7-9
TGTGCCAGCAGCCCTATAGGACAGGTAAACACTGAAGCTTTCTTT
CASSPIGQVNTEAFF
>TRBJ2-2|.|15|.|TRBV11-2
TGTGCCAGCAGCTTAGCTGTGGGCGCGGGCGGGGAGCTGTTTTTT
CASSLAVGAGGELFF
>TRBJ2-7|TRBD2|15|.|TRBV28
TGTGCCAGCAGTCCCGGGGGGGCCATAATCTACGAGCAGTACTTC
CASSPGGAIIYEQYF
>TRBJ2-3|.|15|.|TRBV10-1
TGCGCCAGCAGTGATTTAGCTAACCCCCCAGATACGCAGTATTTT
CASSDLANPPDTQYF
>TRBJ2-7|.|15|.|TRBV7-2
TGTGCCAGCAGCTTAGGGACTCGGAGCTCCTACGAGCAGTACTTC
CASSLGTRSSYEQYF
>TRBJ1-1|.|14|few|TRBV5-4
TGTGCCAGCAGCTTGGGGAGGAGGGACACTGAAGCTTTCTTT
CASSLGRRDTEAFF
>TRBJ1-2|TRBD1|14|.|TRBV9
TGTGCCAGCAGCGCGATACAGGGGGCGGGCGGCTACACCTTC
CASSAIQGAGGYTF
>TRBJ1-2|TRBD1|15|.|TRBV5-4
TGTGCCAGCAGCCCCTGGACAGGGGGCGACTATGGCTACACCTTC
CASSPWTGGDYGYTF
>TRBJ1-6|.|14|.|TRBV6-1
TGTGCCAGCAGTGAAGAACAGGGACGGTCACCCCTCCACTTT
CASSEEQGRSPLHF
>TRBJ2-1|TRBD2|14|few|TRBV5-1
TGCGCCAGCAGCCCGAGCGGGGGGGCGAATGAGCAGTTCTTC
CASSPSGGANEQFF
>TRBJ1-1|TRBD1|16|.|TRBV19
TGTGCCAGCCTAAACCTACGAGGACAGGGGAACACTGAAGCTTTCTTT
CASLNLRGQGNTEAFF
>TRBJ1-2|.|13|few|TRBV5-4
TGTGCCAGCAGCTTGGAACAGCTCTATGGCTACACCTTC
CASSLEQLYGYTF